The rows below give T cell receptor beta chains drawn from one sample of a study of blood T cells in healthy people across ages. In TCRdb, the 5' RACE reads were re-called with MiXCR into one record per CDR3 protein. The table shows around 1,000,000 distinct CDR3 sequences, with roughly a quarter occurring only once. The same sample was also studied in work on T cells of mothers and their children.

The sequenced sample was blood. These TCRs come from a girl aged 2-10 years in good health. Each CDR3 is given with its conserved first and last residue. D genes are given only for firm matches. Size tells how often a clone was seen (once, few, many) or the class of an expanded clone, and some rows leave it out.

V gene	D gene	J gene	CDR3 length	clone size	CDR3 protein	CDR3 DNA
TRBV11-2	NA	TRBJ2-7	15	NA	CASSPIPGRKYEQYF	TGTGCCAGCAGCCCCATCCCGGGACGGAAATACGAGCAGTACTTC
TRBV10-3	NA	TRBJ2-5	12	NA	CAISETQETQYF	TGTGCCATCAGTGAGACACAAGAGACCCAGTACTTC
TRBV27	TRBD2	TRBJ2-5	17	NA	CASRSLLAGGPGETQYF	TGTGCCAGCAGATCTCTACTAGCGGGAGGGCCGGGAGAGACCCAGTACTTC
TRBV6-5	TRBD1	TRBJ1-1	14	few	CASSQTGRGTEAFF	TGTGCCAGCAGCCAGACAGGGAGGGGAACTGAAGCTTTCTTT
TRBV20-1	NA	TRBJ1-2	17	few	CSALLTGPFTTRGGYTF	TGCAGTGCGCTTCTCACCGGGCCGTTTACTACTCGAGGTGGCTACACCTTC
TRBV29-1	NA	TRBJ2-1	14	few	CSVRGYDFPNEQFF	TGCAGCGTTCGTGGCTACGACTTCCCCAATGAGCAGTTCTTC
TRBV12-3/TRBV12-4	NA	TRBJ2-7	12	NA	CASSSSPIGQYF	TGTGCCAGCAGTTCCTCCCCAATAGGGCAGTACTTC
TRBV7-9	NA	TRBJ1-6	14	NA	CASSLDTKSSPLHF	TGTGCCAGCAGCTTGGACACCAAATCGTCACCCCTCCACTTT
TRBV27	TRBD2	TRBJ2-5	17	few	CASSPLTAGGRQETQYF	TGTGCCAGCAGTCCTCTCACAGCGGGAGGGAGACAAGAGACCCAGTACTTC
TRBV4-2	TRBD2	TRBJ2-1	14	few	CANSQDYGGGEQFF	TGTGCCAACAGCCAAGATTATGGGGGGGGGGAGCAGTTCTTC
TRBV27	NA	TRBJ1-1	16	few	CASRWTQGFSSTEAFF	TGTGCCAGCAGGTGGACACAGGGTTTCTCTAGCACTGAAGCTTTCTTT
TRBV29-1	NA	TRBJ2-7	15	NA	CSAVPIGSSTYEQYF	TGCAGCGCCGTTCCGATCGGTTCCTCGACCTACGAGCAGTACTTC
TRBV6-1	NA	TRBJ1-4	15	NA	CASSEWGATNEKLFF	TGTGCCAGCAGTGAATGGGGTGCAACTAATGAAAAACTGTTTTTT
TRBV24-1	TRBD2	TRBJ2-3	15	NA	CATSEIAGEFDTQYF	TGTGCCACCAGTGAAATAGCGGGAGAATTCGATACGCAGTATTTT
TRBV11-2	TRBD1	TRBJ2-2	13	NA	CASSYTGAGELFF	TGTGCCAGCAGCTATACAGGGGCCGGGGAGCTGTTTTTT
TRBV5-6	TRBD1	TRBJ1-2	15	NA	CASSPRQGRGYGYTF	TGTGCCAGCAGCCCTCGACAGGGTCGGGGCTATGGCTACACCTTC
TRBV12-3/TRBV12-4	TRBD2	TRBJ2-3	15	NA	CATLGLAGGTDTQYF	TGTGCCACCCTGGGACTAGCGGGGGGCACAGATACGCAGTATTTT
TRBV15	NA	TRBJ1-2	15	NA	CATSRPGTERYGYTF	TGTGCCACCAGCAGGCCCGGTACAGAACGTTATGGCTACACCTTC
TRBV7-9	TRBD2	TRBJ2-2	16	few	CASSFLTSRNTGELFF	TGTGCCAGCAGCTTCCTGACTAGCAGGAACACCGGGGAGCTGTTTTTT
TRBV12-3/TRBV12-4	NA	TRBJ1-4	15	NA	CASSIDGSTNEKLFF	TGTGCCAGCAGTATAGACGGCTCAACTAATGAAAAACTGTTTTTT
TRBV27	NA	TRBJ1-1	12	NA	CASSNRRMQAFF	TGTGCCAGCAGTAATAGGAGGATGCAAGCTTTCTTT
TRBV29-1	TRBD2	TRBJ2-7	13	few	CSVLLAGPYEQYF	TGCAGCGTTCTACTAGCGGGGCCCTACGAGCAGTACTTC
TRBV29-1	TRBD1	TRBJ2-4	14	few	CSVEGFRDRNIQYF	TGCAGCGTTGAAGGCTTCCGGGACAGAAACATTCAGTACTTC
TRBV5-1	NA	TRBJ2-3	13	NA	CASSPGGTDAQYF	TGCGCCAGCAGCCCAGGAGGCACAGATGCGCAGTATTTT
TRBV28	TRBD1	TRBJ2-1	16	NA	CASSPNPRQGSNEQFF	TGTGCCAGCAGTCCCAACCCAAGACAGGGGAGCAATGAGCAGTTCTTC
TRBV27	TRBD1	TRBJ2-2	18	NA	CASSLLNRGRLNTGELFF	TGTGCCAGCAGCCTTCTCAACAGGGGGCGCCTGAACACCGGGGAGCTGTTTTTT
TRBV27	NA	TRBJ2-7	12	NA	CASSLIGRRSYF	TGTGCCAGCAGTTTAATTGGTCGGAGGAGTTACTTC
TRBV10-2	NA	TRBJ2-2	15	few	CASSETMGTARELFF	TGCGCCAGCAGTGAGACCATGGGCACAGCCCGGGAGCTGTTTTTT
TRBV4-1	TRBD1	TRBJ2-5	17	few	CASSHLPRGQVVETQYF	TGCGCCAGCAGCCACTTACCCCGAGGACAGGTTGTGGAGACCCAGTACTTC
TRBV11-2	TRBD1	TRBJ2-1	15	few	CASSLSLGTGNEQFF	TGTGCCAGCAGCTTATCCCTTGGGACAGGTAATGAGCAGTTCTTC
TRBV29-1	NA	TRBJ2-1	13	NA	CSAPLSAYNEQFF	TGCAGCGCGCCGTTGAGTGCCTACAATGAGCAGTTCTTC